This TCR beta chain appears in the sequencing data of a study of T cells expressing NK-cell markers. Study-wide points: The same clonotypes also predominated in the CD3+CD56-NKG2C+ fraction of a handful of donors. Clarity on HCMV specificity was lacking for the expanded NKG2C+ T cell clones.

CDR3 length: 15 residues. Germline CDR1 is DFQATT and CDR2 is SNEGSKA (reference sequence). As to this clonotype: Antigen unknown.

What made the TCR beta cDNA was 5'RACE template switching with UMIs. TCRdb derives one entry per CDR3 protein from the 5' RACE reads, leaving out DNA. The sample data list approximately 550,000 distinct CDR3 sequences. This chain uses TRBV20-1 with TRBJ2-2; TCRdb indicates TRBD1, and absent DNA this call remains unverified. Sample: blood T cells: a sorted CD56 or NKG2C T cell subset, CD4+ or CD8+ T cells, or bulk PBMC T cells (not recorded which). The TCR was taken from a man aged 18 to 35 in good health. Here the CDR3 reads CSANWAVSNTGELFF.